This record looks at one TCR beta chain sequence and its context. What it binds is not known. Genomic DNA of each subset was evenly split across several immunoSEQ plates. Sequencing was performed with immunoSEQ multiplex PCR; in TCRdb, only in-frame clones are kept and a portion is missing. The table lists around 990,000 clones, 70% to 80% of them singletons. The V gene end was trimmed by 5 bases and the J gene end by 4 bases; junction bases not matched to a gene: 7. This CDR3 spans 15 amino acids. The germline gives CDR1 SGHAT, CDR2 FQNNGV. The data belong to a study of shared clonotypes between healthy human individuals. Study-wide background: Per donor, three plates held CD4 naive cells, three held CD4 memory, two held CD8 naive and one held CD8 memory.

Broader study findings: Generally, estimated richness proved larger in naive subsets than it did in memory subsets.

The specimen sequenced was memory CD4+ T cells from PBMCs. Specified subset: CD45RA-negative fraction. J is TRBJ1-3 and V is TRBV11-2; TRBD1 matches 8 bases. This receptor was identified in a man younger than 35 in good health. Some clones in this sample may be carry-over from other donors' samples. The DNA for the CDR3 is TGTGCCAGCAGCCCCCGACAGGGGTACGGAAACACCATATATTTT. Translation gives CASSPRQGYGNTIYF.